This T cell receptor beta chain was sequenced for a study of blood T cells in healthy people across ages. Combining a sample-barcoded 5' primer with a J-beta primer mix, a second PCR ran for roughly 6 to 12 cycles. MiXCR, run by TCRdb on the 5' RACE reads, gives a single entry per CDR3 protein. Of around 1,500,000 distinct CDR3 sequences listed, 28% were seen once; the top ten hold 7.7%. Details on this clonotype: One end of the junction fails to match germline, which may point to a read error.

This TCR came from a woman in her 30s in good health. The sample taken for sequencing was blood.

CDR3 coding DNA: TGTGCCAGCAGCCGACCTGGGACAGGGTTGGGTAATGGGCAGTTCTTC. It is translated as CASSRPGTGLGNGQFF. The V and J genes are TRBV6-6 and TRBJ2-1; TRBD1 matches 9 bases. There are 16 residues in the CDR3. Germline CDR1 and CDR2: MNHNY and SVGAGI (reference sequence).